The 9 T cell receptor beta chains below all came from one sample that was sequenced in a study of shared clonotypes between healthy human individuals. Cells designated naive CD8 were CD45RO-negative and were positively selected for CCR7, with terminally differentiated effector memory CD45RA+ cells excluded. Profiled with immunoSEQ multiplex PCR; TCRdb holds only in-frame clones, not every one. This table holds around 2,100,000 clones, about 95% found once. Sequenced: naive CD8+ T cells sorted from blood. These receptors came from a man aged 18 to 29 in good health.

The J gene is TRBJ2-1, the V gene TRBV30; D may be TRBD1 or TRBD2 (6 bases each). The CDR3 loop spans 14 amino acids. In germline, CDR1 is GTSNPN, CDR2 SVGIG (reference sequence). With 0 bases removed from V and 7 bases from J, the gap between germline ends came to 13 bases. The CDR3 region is CAWSVMGGANEQFF. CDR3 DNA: TGTGCCTGGAGTGTCATGGGGGGCGCGAATGAGCAGTTCTTC.

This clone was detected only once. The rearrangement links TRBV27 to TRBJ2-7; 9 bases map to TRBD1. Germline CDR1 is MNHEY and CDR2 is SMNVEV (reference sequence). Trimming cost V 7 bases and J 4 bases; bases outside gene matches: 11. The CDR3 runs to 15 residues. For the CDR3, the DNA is TGTGCCAGCATGTACAGGGGGCGCTCCGATTACGAGCAGTACTTC. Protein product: CASMYRGRSDYEQYF.

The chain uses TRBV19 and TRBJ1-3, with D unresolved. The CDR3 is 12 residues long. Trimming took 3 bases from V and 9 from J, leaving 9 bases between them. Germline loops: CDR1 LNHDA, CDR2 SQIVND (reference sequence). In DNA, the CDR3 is TGTGCCAGTAGTATCGCGGGTGGCACCATATATTTT. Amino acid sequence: CASSIAGGTIYF.

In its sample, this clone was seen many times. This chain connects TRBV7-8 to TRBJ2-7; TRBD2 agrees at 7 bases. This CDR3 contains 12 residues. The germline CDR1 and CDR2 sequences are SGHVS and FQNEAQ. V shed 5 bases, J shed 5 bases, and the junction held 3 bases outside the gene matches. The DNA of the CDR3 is TGTGCCAGCAGCCCGCGGGAGAACGAGCAGTACTTC. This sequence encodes CASSPRENEQYF.

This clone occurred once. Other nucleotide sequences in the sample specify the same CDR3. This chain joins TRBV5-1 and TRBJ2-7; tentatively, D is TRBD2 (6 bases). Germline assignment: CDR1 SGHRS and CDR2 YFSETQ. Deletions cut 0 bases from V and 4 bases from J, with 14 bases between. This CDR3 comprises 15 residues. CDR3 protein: CASSLAGGGGYEQYF. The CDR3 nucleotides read TGCGCCAGCAGCTTGGCCGGAGGTGGGGGGTACGAGCAGTACTTC.

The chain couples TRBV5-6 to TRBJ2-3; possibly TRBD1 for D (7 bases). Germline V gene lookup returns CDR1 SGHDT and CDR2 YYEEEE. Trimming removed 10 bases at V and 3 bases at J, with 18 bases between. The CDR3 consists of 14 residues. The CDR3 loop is CASGGGLSTDTQYF. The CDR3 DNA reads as TGTGCCTCCGGAGGGGGCCTCTCTACAGATACGCAGTATTTT.

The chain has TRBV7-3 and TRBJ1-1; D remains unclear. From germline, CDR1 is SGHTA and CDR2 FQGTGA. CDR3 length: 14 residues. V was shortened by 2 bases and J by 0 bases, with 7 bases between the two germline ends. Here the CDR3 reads CASSLRGLNTEAFF. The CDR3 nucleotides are TGTGCCAGCAGCTTACGAGGGCTGAACACTGAAGCTTTCTTT.

The chain's CDR3 is CASRDKSSGANVLTF. The CDR3 DNA follows: TGTGCCAGCAGGGACAAGAGCTCTGGGGCCAACGTCCTGACTTTC. The chain joins TRBV2 to TRBJ2-6; a possible D gene is TRBD1 (5 bases). Trimming pared 6 bases from V and 0 bases from J, leaving 9 bases between. The CDR3 runs 15 residues. Germline V gene sequence: CDR1 SNHLY, CDR2 FYNNEI.

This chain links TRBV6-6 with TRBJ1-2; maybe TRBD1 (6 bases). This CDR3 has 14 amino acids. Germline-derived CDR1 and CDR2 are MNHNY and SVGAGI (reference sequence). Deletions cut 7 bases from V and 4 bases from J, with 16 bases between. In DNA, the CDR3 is TGTGCCAGCATCAGAAAACAGGGCGTCTATGGCTACACCTTC. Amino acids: CASIRKQGVYGYTF.